These 16 T cell receptor beta chains originate from one sample sequenced in a study of human T cells and chemical hapten exposure (dated by TCRdb to about 2021). This specimen's time point label, interpreted: patch test 3, about 24 weeks after DPC sensitization. Explained via the paper, the treatment or condition label denotes: therapeutic diphenylcyclopropenone sensitization with weekly scalp DPC. Receptors were amplified or captured by RACE. The sequencing machine was a NextSeq 500. The public reads were reprocessed in TCRdb via fastp at Q25 and MiXCR, keeping in-frame beta chains. CDR3 protein duplicates are merged, each entry listing the most common genes and DNA. This sample holds 100,000 or so distinct CDR3 sequences; less than 40% were observed only once. The top ten hold around 2.5% of the sample. The starting material was whole blood, obtained in connection with sensitization to the hapten diphenylcyclopropenone (DPC). The receptors were gathered from a man between 40 and 49 years old with alopecia areata. Some clones in this sample may be carry-over from other donors' samples.

This sequence joins TRBV5-4 and TRBJ2-1; tentatively, D is TRBD2 (6 bases). Germline V gene data show CDR1 as SGHNT and CDR2 as YYREEE (reference sequence). V lost 4 bases and J lost 6, with 14 bases in between. CDR3 length: 14 residues. The CDR3 DNA sequence: TGTGCCAGCAGCGTAGCGGACGTCCGCAATGAGCAGTTCTTC. Its translation: CASSVADVRNEQFF.

The chain combines TRBV27 with TRBJ1-4, with 8 bases matching TRBD1. The CDR3 totals 16 residues. CDR1 is MNHEY, CDR2 SMNVEV, per germline (reference sequence). J gave up 5 bases and V 1 base, and 6 bases lay outside the gene matches. CDR3 residues: CASSLYRQGINEKLFF. In DNA, the CDR3 is TGTGCCAGCAGTTTATACCGACAGGGGATAAATGAAAAACTGTTTTTT.

The CDR3 here is CSTSELAYNEQFF. In DNA form, the CDR3 reads TGCAGCACCTCAGAATTAGCCTACAATGAGCAGTTCTTC. This chain links TRBV29-1 with TRBJ2-1; no definite D call. The CDR3 contains 13 residues. CDR1 is SQVTM and CDR2 is ANQGSEA in the germline V gene. The V end was cut by 8 bases, the J end by 2 bases, with 13 bases between.

The chain combines TRBV6-6 with TRBJ2-1; TRBD2 matches 11 bases. CDR1 is MNHNY, CDR2 SVGAGI, per germline (reference sequence). V shed 0 bases and J 1 base; nucleotides not matched to a gene: 17. The CDR3 has 22 amino acids. CDR3 region: CASSYSLIARTSGLGSYNEQFF. Here the CDR3 DNA reads TGTGCCAGCAGTTACTCGCTAATAGCCAGGACTAGCGGGCTGGGGTCCTACAATGAGCAGTTCTTC.

The genes are TRBV6-1 and TRBJ2-7, with 11 bases that match TRBD2. J was trimmed by 2 bases and V by 4 bases; bases with no gene match: 7. The CDR3 spans 16 residues. From germline, CDR1 is MNHNS and CDR2 SASEGT. This CDR3 reads CASSGGLAGSTYEQYV. The CDR3 nucleotides read TGTGCCAGCAGTGGCGGACTAGCGGGTTCCACCTACGAGCAGTACGTC.

This clonotype was observed a handful of times. This chain links TRBV20-1 with TRBJ2-7; D is uncertain. The CDR3 loop spans 10 amino acids. Per the germline V gene, CDR1 is DFQATT and CDR2 is SNEGSKA (reference sequence). The V end was cut by 3 bases, the J end by 7 bases, with 7 bases between. The CDR3 nucleotides are TGCAGTGCTAGGACGGGTGAGCAGTACTTC. Its translation is CSARTGEQYF.

The chain uses TRBV5-1 and TRBJ2-7, with D unresolved. CDR3 length equals 13 residues. From germline, CDR1 is SGHRS and CDR2 YFSETQ. V gave up 0 bases and J gave up 10 bases, with 14 bases separating them. The CDR3 region is CASSLAGRSHQYV. In DNA form, the CDR3 reads TGCGCCAGCAGCTTGGCCGGCAGGTCCCACCAGTACGTC.

The chain uses TRBV20-1 and TRBJ2-3; D is ambiguous. From germline, CDR1 is DFQATT and CDR2 SNEGSKA (reference sequence). Trimming took 6 bases from V and 0 from J, leaving 13 bases between them. The CDR3 is 14 amino acids. CDR3 sequence reads: CSATEMRSTDTQYF. The CDR3 coding sequence is TGCAGTGCAACCGAGATGCGGAGCACAGATACGCAGTATTTT.

This chain uses TRBV7-2 with TRBJ2-7; the match to TRBD1 covers 8 bases. Germline V gene sequence: CDR1 SGHTA, CDR2 FQGNSA. The J segment lost 7 bases and the V segment lost 2 bases, leaving 13 bases of the junction unmatched. The CDR3 has 16 residues. The DNA for the CDR3 is TGTGCCAGCAGCTTAAGGGGTTTGGACAGGGTGGGAGAGCAGTACTTC. Translated: CASSLRGLDRVGEQYF.

This sequence joins TRBV27 and TRBJ1-4, with no clear D. The germline gives CDR1 MNHEY, CDR2 SMNVEV (reference sequence). The CDR3 length is 15 residues. Trimming removed 6 bases at V and 0 bases at J, with 11 bases between. The chain's CDR3 is CASSSLGSTNEKLFF. In DNA form, the CDR3 reads TGTGCCAGCAGCTCCCTGGGGTCAACTAATGAAAAACTGTTTTTT. Looking up the rest from reference TRBV27 and TRBJ1-4 gives the full variable domain: EAQVTQNPRYLITVTGKKLTVTCSQNMNHEYMSWYRQDPGLGLRQIYYSMNVEVTDKGDVPEGYKVSRKEKRNFPLILESPSPNQTSLYFCASSSLGSTNEKLFFGSGTQLSVL.

This clonotype was seen a few times. The chain joins TRBV20-1 to TRBJ2-3; 8 positions agree with TRBD2. V trimming: 3 bases; J trimming: 1 base; junction bases outside the gene matches: 9. Per germline, CDR1 DFQATT and CDR2 SNEGSKA (reference sequence). CDR3 length equals 16 residues. The CDR3 DNA is TGCAGTGCTAGGGCGCTGGCGGGAGGAGGCACAGATACGCAGTATTTT. It encodes CSARALAGGGTDTQYF.

This chain uses TRBV20-1 with TRBJ2-2; the match to TRBD2 covers 7 bases. Germline lookup yields CDR1 DFQATT and CDR2 SNEGSKA (reference sequence). This CDR3 spans 16 amino acids. V trimming: 2 bases; J trimming: 7 bases; junction bases outside the gene matches: 13. CDR3 sequence: CSARFGGAGAYGELFF. Here the CDR3 DNA reads TGCAGTGCTAGATTCGGTGGGGCGGGAGCGTACGGGGAGCTGTTTTTT.

With regard to this clonotype: As the CDR3 is not closed by the conserved phenylalanine or tryptophan, this likely results from a read error. The chain links TRBV20-1 to TRBJ2-3; TRBD2 matches at 10 bases. The J segment lost 4 bases and the V segment lost 5 bases, leaving 6 bases of the junction unmatched. CDR1 and CDR2 (germline): DFQATT, SNEGSKA (reference sequence). This CDR3 comprises 14 residues. CDR3 bases: TGCAGTGCTGGAGCGGGAGGGCCATCAGATACGCAGTATTCT. This sequence encodes CSAGAGGPSDTQYS.

The J gene is TRBJ2-3, the V gene TRBV18; 8 bases agree with TRBD2. This CDR3 comprises 16 residues. The ends lost 3 bases at V and 7 bases at J; junction bases unmatched: 12. From germline, CDR1 is KGHSH and CDR2 LQKENI. In DNA form, the CDR3 reads TGTGCCAGCTCACCGTCCCCTGTAGCGGGAAGGAATACGCAGTATTTT. This translates into CASSPSPVAGRNTQYF. The entire variable domain, with the rest obtained from reference TRBV18 and TRBJ2-3, is as follows: NAGVMQNPRHLVRRRGQEARLRCSPMKGHSHVYWYRQLPEEGLKFMVYLQKENIIDESGMPKERFSAEFPKEGPSILRIQQVVRGDSAAYFCASSPSPVAGRNTQYFGPGTRLTVL.

The chain employs TRBV28 and TRBJ2-3; D gene unclear. Germline V gene sequence: CDR1 MDHEN, CDR2 SYDVKM. V gave up 2 bases and J gave up 4 bases, with 13 bases separating them. CDR3 size: 15 residues. The CDR3 loop is CASSLPPEHPDTQYF. Written as DNA, the CDR3 is TGTGCCAGCAGTTTACCTCCCGAGCACCCAGATACGCAGTATTTT.

The rearrangement uses TRBV6-2 or TRBV6-3 and TRBJ2-3; unclear D gene. CDR1 MNHEY and CDR2 SVGEGT come from the germline V gene. CDR3 length: 12 residues. V was trimmed by 2 bases and J by 10 bases, leaving 10 bases between them. CDR3 nucleotide sequence: TGTGCCAGCAGTTACAATAGGGATCCGCAGTATTTT. Translation: CASSYNRDPQYF.